This T cell receptor (beta chain) is drawn from a study of blood T cells in healthy people across ages. This CDR3 comprises 15 residues. In germline, CDR1 is LGHDT, CDR2 YNNKEL (reference sequence). The junction had 10 bases not matched to a gene; V was cut back by 0 bases and J by 11 bases. Every donor gave roughly 9.2 milliliters of peripheral blood. Remarks on this clonotype: Its target is unknown.

Together with a sample-barcoded 5' primer, a J-beta primer mix was included in a second PCR lasting about 6 to 11 cycles. No fewer than 3 million CDR3-containing paired-end reads came from each sample. TCRdb re-derived calls from the 5' RACE reads in MiXCR, one entry per CDR3 protein. The top ten clones hold approximately 28% of a sample with a few hundred thousand distinct CDR3 sequences, 25% to 30% of them seen once. Whole-study findings and limits: Changes in expanded clonotypes were possibly confounded, as the CMV status of donors was unknown. Strongly correlated with naive T cell percentage was TCR beta diversity.

The chain carries TRBV3-1 and TRBJ2-5; the match to TRBD1 covers 9 bases. The sequence derives from a woman in her 70s in good health. What was sequenced was blood. In DNA, the CDR3 is TGTGCCAGCAGCCAAGATCCGGGACAGGGATGGGAGCAGTACTTC. Amino acid sequence: CASSQDPGQGWEQYF.